A selection of T cell receptor beta chains follows, all from one sample in a study of T cell responses to AZD1222 COVID-19 vaccine. Method: immunoSEQ multiplex PCR; TCRdb's copy keeps in-frame clones and lacks some. Of some 130,000 clones in the sample, 84% are singletons; the top ten hold about 4%. This sample comprised peripheral blood, obtained on day 0 of AZD1222 vaccination. The receptors were gathered from an adult in good health. CDR3s leave out the opening cysteine and the closing phenylalanine or tryptophan. Each record gives: J gene, V gene, CDR3 protein.

>TRBJ2-3|TRBV27
ASSSYPGTTGADTQY
>TRBJ2-1|TRBV7-2
ASSLAPGGRFSQF
>TRBJ1-6|TRBV6-6
ASSYGLVGDDSPLH
>TRBJ2-1|TRBV27
ASSSRDRGYNEQF
>TRBJ2-1|TRBV7-2
ASSLGGAAVNEQF
>TRBJ1-1|TRBV29-1
SVLMNTEAF
>TRBJ1-2|TRBV7-9
ASSLEQGDGGYT
>TRBJ2-2|TRBV19
ASSGGTGTGELF
>TRBJ1-2|TRBV28
ASNSGAANYGYT
>TRBJ1-4|TRBV27
ASSASGQGWRFTNEKLF
>TRBJ2-3|TRBV5-6
ASSWRGTGMTDTQY
>TRBJ2-2|TRBV2
AKRDSRGTGELF
>TRBJ1-1|TRBV25-1
ASSEGQIMNTEAF
>TRBJ2-1|TRBV16
ASSQGSSLAHNEQF
>TRBJ1-1|TRBV14
ASSFEMNTEAF
>TRBJ1-2|TRBV27
ASSLREGSGGYT
>TRBJ1-5|TRBV28
ASSLTLGGQPQH
>TRBJ2-3|TRBV28
ASSFQSTDTQY
>TRBJ2-4|TRBV19
ASGTGGLAKNIQY
>TRBJ1-1|TRBV6-5
ASSSTGALNTEAF
>TRBJ1-6|TRBV19
ASSIGGQGSSPLH
>TRBJ1-2|TRBV11-2
ASSLRGLGYT
>TRBJ2-7|TRBV6-5
ASSYLPGTGIYEQY
>TRBJ1-1|TRBV30
AWNREQNTEAF
>TRBJ1-1|TRBV7-9
ASSKGPEAF
>TRBJ1-1|TRBV19
ASQKRIPSMNTEAF
>TRBJ1-2|TRBV3-1/TRBV3-2
ASSYPGQGKGYT
>TRBJ1-3|TRBV5-4
ASSSGQRFSGNTIY